This TCR beta chain was recovered during a study of T cell responses to AZD1222 COVID-19 vaccine. Worth noting for this clone: Its target is not known.

V lost 3 bases and J 9 bases, leaving 8 bases between the germline ends. CDR3 length: 12 amino acids. In germline, CDR1 is MDHEN, CDR2 SYDVKM. Profiled with immunoSEQ multiplex PCR; TCRdb holds only in-frame clones, not every one. Altogether 130,000 or so clones are present, over 90% being singletons, with the ten largest covering 5.4%. Whole-study findings and limits: Spike-specific TCR breadth and depth rose after two AZD1222 doses. Clonal diversity was possibly underestimated; the donors were predominantly white British and more often female.

Sequencing used peripheral blood, obtained on day 0 of AZD1222 vaccination. The gene calls are TRBV28 and TRBJ1-4; no reliable D call. The TCR originated in an adult in good health. DNA for the CDR3: TGTGCCAGCAGTTTGGCGCAGAAAAAACTGTTTTTT. This encodes CASSLAQKKLFF. The whole variable domain, remainder taken from reference TRBV28 and TRBJ1-4, is DVKVTQSSRYLVKRTGEKVFLECVQDMDHENMFWYRQDPGLGLRLIYFSYDVKMKEKGDIPEGYSVSREKKERFSLILESASTNQTSMYLCASSLAQKKLFFGSGTQLSVL.